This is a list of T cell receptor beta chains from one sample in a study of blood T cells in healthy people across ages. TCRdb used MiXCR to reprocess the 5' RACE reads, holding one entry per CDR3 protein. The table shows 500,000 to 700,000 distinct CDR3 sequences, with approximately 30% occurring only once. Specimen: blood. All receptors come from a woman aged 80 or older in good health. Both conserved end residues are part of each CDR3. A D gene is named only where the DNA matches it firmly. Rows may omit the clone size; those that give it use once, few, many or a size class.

TGTGCCAGCAGTTTAACGCCGGAGTATTATGAAAAACTGTTTTTT	CASSLTPEYYEKLFF	NA	TRBJ1-4	NA	TRBV12-3/TRBV12-4
TGTGCCAGCAGTTTGAGCGACTCCCCCCATGGCTACACCTTC	CASSLSDSPHGYTF	NA	TRBJ1-2	NA	TRBV6-6
TGCGCCAGCAGTCTAGCGGGGGGGCAGTGGGATGAGCAGTTCTTC	CASSLAGGQWDEQFF	NA	TRBJ2-1	TRBD2	TRBV4-3
TGTGCCATCAGCCCCGGGACAGAAGCTTTCTTT	CAISPGTEAFF	NA	TRBJ1-1	NA	TRBV10-3
TGTACCAGCAGCTTAGGTCCAGGGGGAGGCAATCAGCCCCAGCATTTT	CTSSLGPGGGNQPQHF	NA	TRBJ1-5	TRBD1	TRBV7-2
TGTGCCAGCAGCTTTGGGACAGGGGGGTACAATGAGCAGTTCTTC	CASSFGTGGYNEQFF	many	TRBJ2-1	TRBD1	TRBV5-4
TGCAGTGCTGACGGGGGAACTGAAGCTTTCTTT	CSADGGTEAFF	NA	TRBJ1-1	NA	TRBV20-1
TGTGCCAGCAGTTTACCGGGACAGGGGTTCAATGAGCAGTTCTTC	CASSLPGQGFNEQFF	many	TRBJ2-1	TRBD1	TRBV28
TGTGCCAGCAGTCGAGCGACCGGAAGGAACACTGAAGCTTTCTTT	CASSRATGRNTEAFF	NA	TRBJ1-1	NA	TRBV3-1
TGTGCCAGCAGCCAAATACAGGGGGCGACTGAAGCTTTCTTT	CASSQIQGATEAFF	few	TRBJ1-1	TRBD1	TRBV9
TGTGCCATCAGTGAGTCGAGAGGGGGAATAGGCAATCAGCCCCAGCATTTT	CAISESRGGIGNQPQHF	NA	TRBJ1-5	NA	TRBV10-3
TGTGTCAGCAGCTTGCGACAGGGGGGGACACGGCAGTTCTTC	CVSSLRQGGTRQFF	NA	TRBJ2-1	TRBD1	TRBV5-8
TGTGCCAGCAGCTTCTACCTAAATTCACCCCTCCACTTT	CASSFYLNSPLHF	many	TRBJ1-6	NA	TRBV5-6
TGTGCCAGCAGTTGGGGTGGGGGAGGGGATGGCTACACCTTC	CASSWGGGGDGYTF	NA	TRBJ1-2	NA	TRBV12-3/TRBV12-4
TGTGCCAGCAGTAAAGAAGGGCTGAGCAATCAGCCCCAGCATTTT	CASSKEGLSNQPQHF	few	TRBJ1-5	NA	TRBV2
TGTGCCAGCAGTCCCGACCCCCTCGGTGAGCAGTACTTC	CASSPDPLGEQYF	few	TRBJ2-7	NA	TRBV6-5